This T cell receptor beta chain was obtained from a study of technical replicates of blood from several donors. This CDR3 contains 16 residues. Trimming removed 1 base at V and 0 bases at J, with 7 bases between. Germline V gene sequence: CDR1 SGHNT, CDR2 YENEEA. This clone was found once. The protocol was immunoSEQ multiplex PCR, while the TCRdb copy is restricted to in-frame clones and leaves out a portion. Of approximately 88,000 clones listed, about 97% are singletons. This chain links TRBV11-3 with TRBJ2-6, with D unclear. The material sequenced was T cells isolated from PBMCs. The receptor was derived from a human donor in good health. The CDR3 DNA is TGTGCCAGCAGCTTAGCTGCTACCTCTGGGGCCAACGTCCTGACTTTC. Protein product: CASSLAATSGANVLTF.